This TCR beta chain is drawn from a study of T cells after yellow fever vaccination. V trimming: 5 bases; J trimming: 5 bases; junction bases outside the gene matches: 12. CDR1 and CDR2 (germline): DFQATT, SNEGSKA (reference sequence). The CDR3 has 15 amino acids. TCRdb processed the 5' RACE reads anew with MiXCR; each CDR3 protein has one entry. The sample records hundreds of thousands of distinct CDR3 sequences, roughly 12% being singletons. The sequence was collected from a man in his thirties or forties who received the YFV17D yellow fever vaccine. The starting material was PBMCs, obtained on the day of the yellow fever booster vaccination. The V call is TRBV20-1, the J call TRBJ2-7, with TRBD2 identical over 10 bases. CDR3 bases: TGCAGTGCTCCGATCGGTCAGCGGGAGGGCGACGAGCAGTACTTC. Residues: CSAPIGQREGDEQYF.